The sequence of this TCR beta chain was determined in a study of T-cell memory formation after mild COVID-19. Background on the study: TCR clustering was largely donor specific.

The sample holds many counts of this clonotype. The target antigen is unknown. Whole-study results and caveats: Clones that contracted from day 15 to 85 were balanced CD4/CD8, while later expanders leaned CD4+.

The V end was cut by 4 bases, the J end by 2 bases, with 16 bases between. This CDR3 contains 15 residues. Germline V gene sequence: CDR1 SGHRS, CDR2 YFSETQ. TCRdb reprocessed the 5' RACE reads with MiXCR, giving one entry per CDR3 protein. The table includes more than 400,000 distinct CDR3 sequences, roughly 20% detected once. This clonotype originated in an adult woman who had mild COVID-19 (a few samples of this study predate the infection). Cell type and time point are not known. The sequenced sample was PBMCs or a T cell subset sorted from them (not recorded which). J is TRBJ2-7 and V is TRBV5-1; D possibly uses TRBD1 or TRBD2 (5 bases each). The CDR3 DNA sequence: TGCGCCAGCAGCCCCGAGGGGCAGTCTCCCTACGAGCAGTACTTC. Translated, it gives CASSPEGQSPYEQYF.